Sequencing of this TCR beta chain was carried out in a study of T cells after yellow fever vaccination. Study outcomes and limitations: Any FACS-sorted repertoire could hold abundant clonotypes that contaminate it from the bulk population. The CD4 compartment and the CD8 compartment contained a small share of clonotypes in common.

CDR3 length equals 14 residues. Germline V gene lookup returns CDR1 LGHNT and CDR2 FRNRAP. Losses at the gene ends were 6 bases for V and 5 bases for J; bases not matched to a gene: 7. Making TCR cDNA involved 5'RACE template switching, which added UMIs and a universal primer site. Using its own MiXCR run on the 5' RACE reads, TCRdb lists one record per CDR3 protein. The sample records 60,000 to 75,000 distinct CDR3 sequences, approximately 7% being singletons. This clonotype was picked up many times. The antigen is not known. The V gene is TRBV12-5, the J gene TRBJ2-4, with TRBD1 matching over 7 bases. The sequenced sample was CD8+ T cells sorted from PBMCs, obtained about 41 days after the first yellow fever vaccination. This receptor was taken from a man younger than 35 who received the YFV17D yellow fever vaccine. Here the CDR3 reads CASGPTGLENIQYF. CDR3 nucleotide sequence: TGTGCTAGTGGCCCGACAGGGCTCGAAAACATTCAGTACTTC.